The 6 T cell receptor beta chains presented below share a single source sample, sequenced in a study of CD8 T cells in Susac syndrome. Reverse transcription of about 0.5 to 1 ug RNA was carried out with random hexamers. TCRdb called the immunoSEQ multiplex PCR reads again in MiXCR, with one record for every CDR3 protein. The sample has about 100,000 distinct CDR3 sequences; about 95% are singletons. The sample comprised CD8+ T cells from PBMCs. The receptor source for this set is a human donor with Susac syndrome.

The CDR3 nucleotides are TGTGCCAGCAGTGGTAGCGGGGGTACAGATACGCAGTATTTT. As protein: CASSGSGGTDTQYF. The chain carries TRBV6-4 and TRBJ2-3; TRBD2 aligns across 9 bases. Trimming took 4 bases from V and 3 from J; bases not matched to a gene: 2. CDR3 length equals 14 residues. Looked up from germline, CDR1 is MRHNA and CDR2 is SNTAGT.

V and J are TRBV3-1 and TRBJ2-1; no clear D gene. Trimming took 0 bases from V and 7 from J, leaving 16 bases between them. The CDR3 runs 16 residues. CDR1 and CDR2 from the germline V gene are LGHDT and YNNKEL (reference sequence). The CDR3 bases are TGTGCCAGCAGCCAAGAAGACCGGACCATCTGGAATGAGCAGTTCTTC. It is translated as CASSQEDRTIWNEQFF.

This clonotype was found a few times. The V call is TRBV6-6, the J call TRBJ1-1; a possible D gene is TRBD1 (6 bases). The V gene's germline CDR1 is MNHNY and CDR2 SVGAGI (reference sequence). This CDR3 region has 14 residues. Trimming removed 0 bases from V and 5 bases from J, with 10 bases in between. CDR3 in amino acids: CASSYSTGGTEAFF. As DNA, the CDR3 is TGTGCCAGCAGTTACTCGACAGGAGGGACTGAAGCTTTCTTT.

The DNA for the CDR3 is TGTGCCAGCAGTTCTTTAGCAGCGGGTACGGCGGGCTACACCTTC. It is translated as CASSSLAAGTAGYTF. This chain connects TRBV12-3 or TRBV12-4 to TRBJ1-2, with D uncertain. CDR3 length: 15 amino acids. V was pared by 4 bases and J by 8 bases, with 20 bases between.

The J gene is TRBJ2-1, the V gene TRBV29-1, with unresolved D. The germline V and J ends were trimmed by 5 bases and 8 bases, with 13 bases remaining between them. In germline, CDR1 is SQVTM, CDR2 ANQGSEA. CDR3 length equals 12 residues. The CDR3 here is CSVTFYTDEQFF. CDR3 nucleotides: TGCAGCGTTACATTCTATACCGATGAGCAGTTCTTC.

This sequence joins TRBV29-1 and TRBJ2-7; 10 positions agree with TRBD1. The CDR3 has 14 amino acids. The junction had 6 bases not matched to a gene; V was cut back by 3 bases and J by 4 bases. Germline V gene sequence: CDR1 SQVTM, CDR2 ANQGSEA. The CDR3 region is CSVEDRDRGYEQYF. DNA of the CDR3: TGCAGCGTTGAGGACAGGGACAGGGGTTACGAGCAGTACTTC.